The clone carrying this TCR beta chain has a count of ten or more. Its cognate antigen is unknown. The data were obtained in a study of T cells in Graves' hyperthyroidism and ophthalmopathy. Study information: Once the initial diagnosis was made, peripheral blood was obtained before any treatment.

Patients showing uncontrolled infection, other autoimmune disease, pregnancy or lactation were ineligible. Study outcomes and limitations: Patients with ophthalmopathy were separated from those with stable hyperthyroidism by a 13 V-J model. Most clonotypes expanded in thyroid above 0.001 were likewise present in blood.

Researchers took RNA transcripts and amplified the TCR beta CDR3 regions from them. During a first-round RT-PCR of the TCR CDR3, the HTBI primer set was used. TCRdb reanalysed the multiplex PCR reads using MiXCR and keeps one entry per CDR3 protein. The sample has some 460,000 distinct CDR3 sequences, approximately 14% seen once. In germline, CDR1 is DFQATT, CDR2 SNEGSKA (reference sequence). The V segment lost 6 bases and the J segment 4 bases; nucleotides outside the gene matches: 8. The CDR3 contains 15 residues. This receptor was identified in a woman aged 18-29 years with Graves' hyperthyroidism. The J gene is TRBJ2-2, the V gene TRBV20-1; TRBD2 matches 10 bases. The sequenced material came from blood. The CDR3 DNA is TGCAGTGCCAGGTCCGGGACTAGCGCCACCGGGGAGCTGTTTTTT. Protein sequence: CSARSGTSATGELFF.